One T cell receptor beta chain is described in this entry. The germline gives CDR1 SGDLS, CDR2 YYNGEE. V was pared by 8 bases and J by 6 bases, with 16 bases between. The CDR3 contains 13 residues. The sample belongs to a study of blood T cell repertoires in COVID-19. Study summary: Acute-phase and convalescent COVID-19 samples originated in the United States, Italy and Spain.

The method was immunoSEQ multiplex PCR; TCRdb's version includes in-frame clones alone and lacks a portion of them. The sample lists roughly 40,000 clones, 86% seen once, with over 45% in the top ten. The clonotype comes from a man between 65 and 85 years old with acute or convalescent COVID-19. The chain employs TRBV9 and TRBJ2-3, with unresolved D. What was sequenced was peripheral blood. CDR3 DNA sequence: TGTGCCAGTTCTTTCAGCGACCCCGATACGCAGTATTTT. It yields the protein CASSFSDPDTQYF. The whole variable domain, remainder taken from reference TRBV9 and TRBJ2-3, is DSGVTQTPKHLITATGQRVTLRCSPRSGDLSVYWYQQSLDQGLQFLIQYYNGEERAKGNILERFSAQQFPDLHSELNLSSLELGDSALYFCASSFSDPDTQYFGPGTRLTVL.